This T cell receptor beta chain was identified in a study of control samples from healthy donors and cancer patients. Assay used: immunoSEQ multiplex PCR; TCRdb lists only in-frame clones, some missing. The sample consists of 100,000 to 150,000 clones, 92% of them appearing once. Trimming at V came to 4 bases and at J to 4 bases, leaving 2 bases not matched to a gene. Looked up from germline, CDR1 is SNHLY and CDR2 is FYNNEI. The CDR3 is 14 amino acids. This sequence was found in a woman between 45 and 60 years old in good health. The sample taken for sequencing was blood. The chain is built from TRBV2 and TRBJ1-5; 9 bases line up with TRBD1. The CDR3: CASSGQGGNQPQHF. CDR3 in DNA: TGTGCCAGCAGTGGACAGGGGGGGAATCAGCCCCAGCATTTT.